The clone carrying this T cell receptor (beta chain) has at least ten counts. CDR1 and CDR2 from the germline V gene are SNHLY and FYNNEI. J was trimmed by 7 bases and V by 8 bases; bases with no gene match: 9. The CDR3 runs 14 residues. The investigators amplified TCR beta CDR3 regions from RNA transcripts. The TCR CDR3 first-round RT-PCR relied on the HTBI primer set. TCRdb analysed the multiplex PCR reads with MiXCR anew, one entry per CDR3 protein. The sample consists of about 560,000 distinct CDR3 sequences, 16% of them appearing once. The data derive from a study of T cells in Graves' hyperthyroidism and ophthalmopathy. Graves' hyperthyroidism without ophthalmopathy progression within 18 months was termed stable.

This rearrangement joins TRBV2 to TRBJ2-5; 11 nucleotides match TRBD1. Sequenced material: blood. The TCR was taken from a woman aged 18-29 years with Graves' hyperthyroidism. The CDR3 bases are TGTGCCAGCCGGACAGGGGGCAAGTCGGGGACCCAGTACTTC. It specifies CASRTGGKSGTQYF.